Shown below are 15 T cell receptor beta chains from a single sample sequenced in a study of T-cell memory formation after mild COVID-19. TCRdb recomputed calls from the 5' RACE reads with MiXCR, one row per CDR3 protein. The table records fewer than 450,000 distinct CDR3 sequences, 20% to 25% of them present only once. Input material: PBMCs or a T cell subset sorted from them (not recorded which). These receptors originate from an adult woman who had mild COVID-19 (a few samples of this study predate the infection). Cell type and time point are not known.

The gene calls are TRBV9 and TRBJ2-1; TRBD1 aligns across 8 bases. The CDR3 consists of 15 residues. Germline V gene lookup returns CDR1 SGDLS and CDR2 YYNGEE. V was pared by 0 bases and J by 6 bases, with 5 bases of the junction left unmatched. Here the CDR3 reads CASSVEGQALNEQFF. CDR3 nucleotides: TGTGCCAGCAGCGTAGAGGGACAGGCGCTCAATGAGCAGTTCTTC.

CDR3 region: CASRDREIHNEQFF. DNA of the CDR3: TGTGCCAGCAGGGATCGGGAGATCCACAATGAGCAGTTCTTC. The chain links TRBV7-9 to TRBJ2-1; weak D call: TRBD2 (6 bases). Germline CDR1 is SEHNR and CDR2 is FQNEAQ (reference sequence). This CDR3 comprises 14 residues. Trimming removed 6 bases at V and 5 bases at J, with 14 bases between.

The chain has TRBV18 and TRBJ2-7; D is perhaps TRBD1 or TRBD2 (5 bases each). Trimming shortened V by 4 bases and J by 5 bases, and 15 bases separated the two germline ends. This CDR3 is built from 14 residues. Germline V gene data show CDR1 as KGHSH and CDR2 as LQKENI. The CDR3 DNA is TGTGCCAGCTCACGGACCGGGACCTGGAACGAGCAGTACTTC. Encoded protein: CASSRTGTWNEQYF.

The sample holds a few counts of this clonotype. The chain employs TRBV5-1 and TRBJ1-2; 7 positions agree with TRBD1. From germline, CDR1 is SGHRS and CDR2 YFSETQ. V shed 4 bases, J shed 1 base, and the junction held 7 bases outside the gene matches. CDR3 length equals 15 residues. This chain's CDR3 is CASSADRPINYGYTF. Written as DNA, the CDR3 is TGCGCCAGCAGCGCGGACAGGCCAATTAACTATGGCTACACCTTC. The whole variable domain, remainder taken from reference TRBV5-1 and TRBJ1-2, is KAGVTQTPRYLIKTRGQQVTLSCSPISGHRSVSWYQQTPGQGLQFLFEYFSETQRNKGNFPGRFSGRQFSNSRSEMNVSTLELGDSALYLCASSADRPINYGYTFGSGTRLTVV.

The chain recombines TRBV29-1 with TRBJ2-5; D might be TRBD2 (6 bases). CDR3 length: 14 residues. Germline CDR1 SQVTM, CDR2 ANQGSEA. V lost 3 bases and J lost 0, with 11 bases in between. CDR3 coding DNA: TGCAGCGTTGAGGTGGCGGGGTACCAAGAGACCCAGTACTTC. It yields the protein CSVEVAGYQETQYF.

The V and J genes are TRBV5-1 and TRBJ1-1; D ambiguous. V dropped 0 bases and J dropped 1 base, with 10 bases sitting between them. The CDR3 totals 15 residues. The germline V gene has CDR1 SGHRS and CDR2 YFSETQ. In DNA form, the CDR3 reads TGCGCCAGCAGCTTGGGAGGGTTCCGGAACACTGAAGCTTTCTTT. As protein: CASSLGGFRNTEAFF.

The rearrangement joins TRBV11-2 to TRBJ2-3; TRBD2 aligns across 9 bases. This CDR3 is built from 12 residues. V was clipped by 2 bases and J by 12 bases; unmatched bases: 3. In germline, CDR1 is SGHAT, CDR2 FQNNGV. DNA of the CDR3: TGTGCCAGCAGCTTAATTAGCGGGGGCCAGTATTTT. It specifies CASSLISGGQYF.

The chain couples TRBV5-6 to TRBJ1-2; TRBD1 might be the D (6 bases). Germline assignment: CDR1 SGHDT and CDR2 YYEEEE. This CDR3 comprises 14 residues. The V gene lost 4 bases and the J gene lost 6 bases, with 16 bases spanning the gap. The CDR3 is CASSVLQGVNGYTF. The CDR3 DNA reads TGTGCCAGCAGCGTATTACAGGGCGTTAATGGCTACACCTTC.

This clonotype was seen more than once but under ten times. The chain is built from TRBV20-1 and TRBJ2-5; either TRBD1 or TRBD2 may supply D (5 bases each). The V gene's germline CDR1 is DFQATT and CDR2 SNEGSKA (reference sequence). V lost 5 bases and J lost 2, with 12 bases in between. The CDR3 totals 13 residues. Here the CDR3 reads CSADRDGQETQYF. Here the CDR3 DNA reads TGCAGTGCTGACCGGGACGGACAAGAGACCCAGTACTTC.

V gene TRBV5-1 combines with J gene TRBJ1-2; 7 nucleotides agree with TRBD1. Trimming removed 0 bases from V and 2 bases from J; junction bases left unmatched: 1. The CDR3 totals 14 residues. Germline V gives CDR1 SGHRS, CDR2 YFSETQ. Here the CDR3 reads CASSLEDRNYGYTF. The CDR3, as DNA: TGCGCCAGCAGCTTGGAGGACAGGAACTATGGCTACACCTTC.

For this clonotype: Compared with germline, one end of the junction differs, possibly owing to a read error. The CDR3 region has the DNA TGTCCCAGCAGCTCCCCACTCAGACAGGGGGCGGACGAGCAGTACTTC. It is translated as CPSSSPLRQGADEQYF. The J gene is TRBJ2-7, the V gene TRBV7-9, with 10 bases aligning to TRBD1. The germline V gene encodes CDR1 SEHNR and CDR2 FQNEAQ (reference sequence). The CDR3 has 16 amino acids.

CDR3 sequence reads: CASSWGRRNQPQHF. CDR3 DNA sequence: TGTGCCAGCAGTTGGGGTCGGAGGAATCAGCCCCAGCATTTT. The chain carries TRBV12-3 or TRBV12-4 and TRBJ1-5; D remains unclear. Between the trimmed V and J ends, which lost 4 bases and 4 bases, there was a span of 11 bases. The length of the CDR3 is 14 residues.

The genes are TRBV27 and TRBJ1-2; 8 bases are a match to TRBD1. V trimming: 6 bases; J trimming: 3 bases; junction bases outside the gene matches: 6. This CDR3 spans 14 amino acids. Germline CDR1 reads MNHEY; CDR2 reads SMNVEV (reference sequence). CDR3 sequence reads: CASRTQGEDYGYTF. CDR3 nucleotide sequence: TGTGCCAGCAGGACACAGGGGGAGGACTATGGCTACACCTTC.

This clonotype was recorded at least ten times. The chain employs TRBV12-3 or TRBV12-4 and TRBJ1-3; TRBD1 matches at 10 bases. The length of the CDR3 is 15 residues. Unmatched junction bases numbered 2, after V lost 6 bases and J lost 0 bases. The CDR3 region has the DNA TGTGCCAGCAGCCGGACAGGGGGCTCTGGAAACACCATATATTTT. This gives the protein CASSRTGGSGNTIYF.

The chain couples TRBV29-1 to TRBJ2-5, with TRBD1 identical over 9 bases. This CDR3 region has 12 residues. Germline lookup yields CDR1 SQVTM and CDR2 ANQGSEA. V gave up 6 bases and J gave up 4 bases; unmatched junction bases: 3. For the CDR3, the DNA is TGCAGCGTGGACAGGGGTGGAGAGACCCAGTACTTC. This encodes CSVDRGGETQYF.